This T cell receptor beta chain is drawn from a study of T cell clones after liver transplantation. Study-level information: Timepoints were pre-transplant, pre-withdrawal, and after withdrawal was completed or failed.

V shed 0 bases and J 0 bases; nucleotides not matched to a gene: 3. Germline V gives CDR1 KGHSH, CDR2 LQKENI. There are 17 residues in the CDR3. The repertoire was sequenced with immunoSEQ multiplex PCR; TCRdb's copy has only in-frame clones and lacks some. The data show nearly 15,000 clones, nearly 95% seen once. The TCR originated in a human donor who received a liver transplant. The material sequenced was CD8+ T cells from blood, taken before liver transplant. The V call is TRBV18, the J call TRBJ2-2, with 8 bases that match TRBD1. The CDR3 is CASSPPEQGANTGELFF. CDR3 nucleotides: TGTGCCAGCTCACCACCCGAACAGGGGGCGAACACCGGGGAGCTGTTTTTT.